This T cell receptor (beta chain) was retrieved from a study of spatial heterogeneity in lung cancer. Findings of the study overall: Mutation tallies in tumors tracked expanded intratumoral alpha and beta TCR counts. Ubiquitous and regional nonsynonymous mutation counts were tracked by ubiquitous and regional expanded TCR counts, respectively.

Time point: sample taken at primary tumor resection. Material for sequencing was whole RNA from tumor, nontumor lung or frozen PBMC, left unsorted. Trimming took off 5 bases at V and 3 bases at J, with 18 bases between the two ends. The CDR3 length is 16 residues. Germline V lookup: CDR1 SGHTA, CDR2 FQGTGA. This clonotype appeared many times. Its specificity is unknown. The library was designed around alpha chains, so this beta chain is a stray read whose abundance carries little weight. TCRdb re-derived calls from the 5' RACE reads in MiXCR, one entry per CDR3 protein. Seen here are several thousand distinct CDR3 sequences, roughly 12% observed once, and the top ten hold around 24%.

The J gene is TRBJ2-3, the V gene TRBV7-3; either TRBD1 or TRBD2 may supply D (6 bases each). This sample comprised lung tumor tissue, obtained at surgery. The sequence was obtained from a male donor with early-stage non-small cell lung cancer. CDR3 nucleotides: TGTGCCAGCAGCAAAGGATCACGGGGGCGGACAGATACGCAGTATTTT. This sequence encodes CASSKGSRGRTDTQYF.